The 11 T cell receptor beta chains in this list originate from one sample, sequenced in a study of coeliac disease. Measured with immunoSEQ multiplex PCR; TCRdb has only the in-frame clones, and not every one. The table has about 4,900 clones, approximately 69% seen once. Material for sequencing was lymphocytes from the gut lamina propria. The receptor set was obtained from a woman between 40 and 50 years old.

V and J are TRBV5-8 and TRBJ2-3; 8 nucleotides match TRBD2. The CDR3 length is 16 residues. V lost 2 bases and J lost 6; bases outside the gene matches: 11. CDR1 is SGHTS and CDR2 is YDEGEE in the germline V gene. CDR3 bases: TGTGCCAGCAGCTTATGGGTAGCGGGATTCGGGGATACGCAGTATTTT. Protein sequence: CASSLWVAGFGDTQYF.

V is TRBV6-5 and J is TRBJ2-1; TRBD2 agrees at 8 bases. The germline CDR1 and CDR2 sequences are MNHEY and SVGAGI. The CDR3 has 14 amino acids. V lost 6 bases and J lost 5; bases outside the gene matches: 6. The CDR3 reads CASRISGNHNEQFF. CDR3 bases: TGTGCCAGCAGGATTAGCGGGAACCACAATGAGCAGTTCTTC.

The chain joins TRBV11-3 to TRBJ2-1; TRBD2 agrees at 7 bases. Germline CDR1 is SGHNT and CDR2 is YENEEA. CDR3 length equals 15 residues. V was pared by 4 bases and J by 4 bases, with 7 bases of the junction left unmatched. The CDR3 reads CASSSTSGGYNEQFF. The DNA for the CDR3 is TGTGCCAGCAGCTCGACGTCGGGGGGATACAATGAGCAGTTCTTC. Together with reference TRBV11-3 and TRBJ2-1, the CDR3 gives the full variable domain: EAGVVQSPRYKIIEKKQPVAFWCNPISGHNTLYWYLQNLGQGPELLIRYENEEAVDDSQLPKDRFSAERLKGVDSTLKIQPAELGDSAVYLCASSSTSGGYNEQFFGPGTRLTVL.

This clone was picked up a small number of times. The chain recombines TRBV2 with TRBJ1-2; unclear D gene. This CDR3 has 14 amino acids. The germline V and J ends were trimmed by 4 bases and 4 bases, with 13 bases remaining between them. Germline-derived CDR1 and CDR2 are SNHLY and FYNNEI. The chain's CDR3 is CASSGGDHFYGYTF. CDR3 DNA sequence: TGTGCCAGCAGTGGAGGAGACCATTTCTATGGCTACACCTTC.

The chain couples TRBV19 to TRBJ1-5; D is unresolved. The CDR3 totals 15 residues. The germline gives CDR1 LNHDA, CDR2 SQIVND (reference sequence). Trimming removed 6 bases at V and 0 bases at J, with 12 bases between. The CDR3 is CASRGWGGSNQPQHF. CDR3 nucleotides: TGTGCCAGTAGGGGGTGGGGAGGTAGCAATCAGCCCCAGCATTTT.

This chain joins TRBV19 and TRBJ1-1; D remains unclear. CDR3 size: 13 residues. The ends were cut back, 5 bases at V and 2 bases at J, with 9 bases in the middle. Germline V gene lookup returns CDR1 LNHDA and CDR2 SQIVND (reference sequence). The CDR3 DNA follows: TGTGCCAGTAGTGAGAATATTAACACTGAAGCTTTCTTT. Its translation: CASSENINTEAFF.

The chain couples TRBV7-6 to TRBJ1-5; no clear D. Germline V gives CDR1 SGHVS, CDR2 FNYEAQ. V was clipped by 3 bases and J by 6 bases, with 9 bases between them. The CDR3 runs to 13 residues. This chain's CDR3 is CASSFNTGQPQHF. The CDR3 coding sequence is TGTGCCAGCAGCTTCAATACGGGTCAGCCCCAGCATTTT.

This rearrangement joins TRBV10-3 to TRBJ2-3, with 8 bases aligning to TRBD1. Per the germline V gene, CDR1 is ENHRY and CDR2 is SYGVKD. The CDR3 runs 15 residues. V lost 9 bases, J lost 2 bases, and 10 bases stayed unmatched. The DNA of the CDR3 is TGTGCCATAGGGGACAGGCAAGCAGACACAGATACGCAGTATTTT. Protein product: CAIGDRQADTDTQYF.

The chain joins TRBV7-9 to TRBJ2-7; 12 positions agree with TRBD2. Germline trimming cut 4 bases from V and 9 bases from J; bases unmatched to any gene: 22. The CDR3 spans 19 residues. The germline gives CDR1 SEHNR, CDR2 FQNEAQ (reference sequence). The chain's CDR3 is CASSSPGLAGLHPLQGQYF. CDR3 nucleotides: TGTGCCAGCAGCTCACCGGGACTAGCGGGTCTCCATCCTCTCCAGGGGCAGTACTTC.

V usage is TRBV6-1 and J usage is TRBJ2-7; 10 bases match TRBD1. Per germline, CDR1 MNHNS and CDR2 SASEGT. This CDR3 spans 16 amino acids. The V gene end was trimmed by 4 bases and the J gene end by 0 bases; junction bases not matched to a gene: 6. CDR3 loop: CASSGLWTGGSYEQYF. CDR3 bases: TGTGCCAGCAGTGGGCTTTGGACAGGGGGCTCCTACGAGCAGTACTTC.

This clone turned up a few times. The chain combines TRBV7-2 with TRBJ1-2, with D uncertain. This CDR3 is 17 amino acids long. Per germline, CDR1 SGHTA and CDR2 FQGNSA. V was shortened by 4 bases and J by 1 base, with 19 bases between the two germline ends. Here the CDR3 DNA reads TGTGCCAGCAGCTCAGACCTAGGTGGCTTTATTAACTATGGCTACACCTTC. Its translation is CASSSDLGGFINYGYTF.